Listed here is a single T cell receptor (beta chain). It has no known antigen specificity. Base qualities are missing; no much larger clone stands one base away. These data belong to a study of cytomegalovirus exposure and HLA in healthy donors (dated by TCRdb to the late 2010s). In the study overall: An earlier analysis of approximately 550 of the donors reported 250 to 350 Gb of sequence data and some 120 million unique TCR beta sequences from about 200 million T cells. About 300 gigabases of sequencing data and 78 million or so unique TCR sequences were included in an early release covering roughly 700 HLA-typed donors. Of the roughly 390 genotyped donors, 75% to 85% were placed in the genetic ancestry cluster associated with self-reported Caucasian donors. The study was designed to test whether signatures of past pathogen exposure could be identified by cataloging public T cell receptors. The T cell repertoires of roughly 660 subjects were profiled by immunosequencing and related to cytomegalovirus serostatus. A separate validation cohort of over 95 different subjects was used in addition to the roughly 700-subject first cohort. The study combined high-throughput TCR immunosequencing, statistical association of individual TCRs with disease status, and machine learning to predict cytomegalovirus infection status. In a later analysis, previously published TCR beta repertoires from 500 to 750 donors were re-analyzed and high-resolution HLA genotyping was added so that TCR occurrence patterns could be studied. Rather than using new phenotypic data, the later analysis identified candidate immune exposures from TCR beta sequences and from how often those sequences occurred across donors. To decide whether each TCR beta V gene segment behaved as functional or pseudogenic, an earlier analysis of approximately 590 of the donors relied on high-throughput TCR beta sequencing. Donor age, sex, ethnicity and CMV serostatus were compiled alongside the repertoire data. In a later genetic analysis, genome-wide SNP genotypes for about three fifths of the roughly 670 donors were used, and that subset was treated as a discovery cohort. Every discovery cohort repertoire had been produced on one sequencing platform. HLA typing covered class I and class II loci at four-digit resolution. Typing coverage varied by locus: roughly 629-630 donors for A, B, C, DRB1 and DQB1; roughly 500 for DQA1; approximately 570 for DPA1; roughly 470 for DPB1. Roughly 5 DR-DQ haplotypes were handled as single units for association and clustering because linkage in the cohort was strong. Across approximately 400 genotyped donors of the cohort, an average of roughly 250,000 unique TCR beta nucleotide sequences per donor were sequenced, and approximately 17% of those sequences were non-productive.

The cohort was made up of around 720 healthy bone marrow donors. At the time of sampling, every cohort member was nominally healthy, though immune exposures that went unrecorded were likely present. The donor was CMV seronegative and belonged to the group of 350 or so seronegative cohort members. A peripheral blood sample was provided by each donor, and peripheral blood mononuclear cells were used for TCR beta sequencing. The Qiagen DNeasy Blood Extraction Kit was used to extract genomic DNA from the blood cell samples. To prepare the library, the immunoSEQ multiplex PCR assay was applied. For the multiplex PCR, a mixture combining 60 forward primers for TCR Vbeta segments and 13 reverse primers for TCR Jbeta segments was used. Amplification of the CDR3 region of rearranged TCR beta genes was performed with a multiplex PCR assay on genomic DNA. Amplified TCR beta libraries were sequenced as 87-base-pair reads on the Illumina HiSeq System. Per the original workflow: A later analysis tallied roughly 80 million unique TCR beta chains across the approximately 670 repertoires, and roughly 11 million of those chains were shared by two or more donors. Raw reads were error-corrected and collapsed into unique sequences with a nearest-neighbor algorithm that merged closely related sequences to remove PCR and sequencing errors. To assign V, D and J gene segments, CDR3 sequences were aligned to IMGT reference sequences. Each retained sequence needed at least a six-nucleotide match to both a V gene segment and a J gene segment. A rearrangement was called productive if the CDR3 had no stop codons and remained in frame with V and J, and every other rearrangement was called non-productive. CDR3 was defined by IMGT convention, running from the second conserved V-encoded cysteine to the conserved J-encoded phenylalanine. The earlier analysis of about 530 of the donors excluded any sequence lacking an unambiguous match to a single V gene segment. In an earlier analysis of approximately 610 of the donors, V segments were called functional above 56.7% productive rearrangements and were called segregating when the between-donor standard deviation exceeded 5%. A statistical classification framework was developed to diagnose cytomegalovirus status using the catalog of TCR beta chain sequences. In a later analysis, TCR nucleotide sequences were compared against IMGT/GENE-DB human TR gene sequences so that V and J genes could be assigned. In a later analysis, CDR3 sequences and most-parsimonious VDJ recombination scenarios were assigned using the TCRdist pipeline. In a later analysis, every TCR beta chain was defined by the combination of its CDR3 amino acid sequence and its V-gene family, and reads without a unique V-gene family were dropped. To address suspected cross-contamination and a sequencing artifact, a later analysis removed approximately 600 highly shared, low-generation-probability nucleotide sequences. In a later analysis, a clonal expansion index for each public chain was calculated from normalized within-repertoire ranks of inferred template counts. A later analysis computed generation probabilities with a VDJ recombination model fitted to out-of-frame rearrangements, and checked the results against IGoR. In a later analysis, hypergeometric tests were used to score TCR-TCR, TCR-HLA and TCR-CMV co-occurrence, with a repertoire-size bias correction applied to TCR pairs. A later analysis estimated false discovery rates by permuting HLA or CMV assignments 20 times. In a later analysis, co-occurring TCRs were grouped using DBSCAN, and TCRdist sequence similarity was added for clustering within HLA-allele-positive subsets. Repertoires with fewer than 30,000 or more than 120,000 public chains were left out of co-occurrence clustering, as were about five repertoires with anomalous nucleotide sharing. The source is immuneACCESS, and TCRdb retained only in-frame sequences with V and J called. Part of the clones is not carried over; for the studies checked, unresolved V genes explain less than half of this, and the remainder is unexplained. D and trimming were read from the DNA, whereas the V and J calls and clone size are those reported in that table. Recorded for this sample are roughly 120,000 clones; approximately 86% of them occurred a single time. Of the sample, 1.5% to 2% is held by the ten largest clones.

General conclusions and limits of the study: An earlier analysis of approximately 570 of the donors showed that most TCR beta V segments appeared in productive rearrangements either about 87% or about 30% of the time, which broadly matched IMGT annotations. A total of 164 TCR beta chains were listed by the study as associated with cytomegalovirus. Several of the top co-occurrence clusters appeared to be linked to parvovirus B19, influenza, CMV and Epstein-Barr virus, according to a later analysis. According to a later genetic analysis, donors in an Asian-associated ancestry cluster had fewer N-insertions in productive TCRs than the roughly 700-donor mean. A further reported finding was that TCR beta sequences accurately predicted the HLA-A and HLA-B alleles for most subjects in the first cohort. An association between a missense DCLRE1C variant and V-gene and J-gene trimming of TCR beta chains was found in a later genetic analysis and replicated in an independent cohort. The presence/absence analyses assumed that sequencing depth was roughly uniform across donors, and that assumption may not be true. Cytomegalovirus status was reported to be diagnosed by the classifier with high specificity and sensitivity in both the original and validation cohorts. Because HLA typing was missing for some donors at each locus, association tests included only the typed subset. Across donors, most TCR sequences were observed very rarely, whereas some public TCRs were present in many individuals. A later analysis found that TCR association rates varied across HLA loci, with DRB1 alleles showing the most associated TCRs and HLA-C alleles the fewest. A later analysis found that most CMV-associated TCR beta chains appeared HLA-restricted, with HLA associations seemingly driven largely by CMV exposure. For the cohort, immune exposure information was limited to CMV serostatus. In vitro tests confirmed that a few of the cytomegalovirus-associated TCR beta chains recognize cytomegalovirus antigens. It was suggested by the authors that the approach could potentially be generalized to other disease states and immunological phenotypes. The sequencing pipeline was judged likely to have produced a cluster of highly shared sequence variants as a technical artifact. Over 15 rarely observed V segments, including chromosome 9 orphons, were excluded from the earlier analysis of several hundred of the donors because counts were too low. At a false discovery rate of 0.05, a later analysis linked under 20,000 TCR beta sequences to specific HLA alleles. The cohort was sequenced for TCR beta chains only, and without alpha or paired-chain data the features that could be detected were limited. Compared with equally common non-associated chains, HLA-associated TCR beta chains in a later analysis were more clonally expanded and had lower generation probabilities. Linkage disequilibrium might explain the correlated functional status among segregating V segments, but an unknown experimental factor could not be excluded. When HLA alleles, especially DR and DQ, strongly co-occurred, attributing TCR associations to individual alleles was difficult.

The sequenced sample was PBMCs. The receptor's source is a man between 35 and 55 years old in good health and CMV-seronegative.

The DNA sequence is TGCGCCAGCAGCTTGGTCGGGGGTCGAGGATACGAGCAGTACTTC. It specifies CASSLVGGRGYEQYF. This chain joins TRBV5-1 to TRBJ2-7; the D segment could be TRBD2, given 6 matching bases. The V and J ends are trimmed by 0 bases and 4 bases, leaving 14 bases between them. The germline V gene encodes CDR1 SGHRS and CDR2 YFSETQ. The CDR3 starts with the cysteine, ends with the phenylalanine, and has 15 residues. Of the read, only the CDR3 DNA is kept; its 45 bases are in frame from base 1.